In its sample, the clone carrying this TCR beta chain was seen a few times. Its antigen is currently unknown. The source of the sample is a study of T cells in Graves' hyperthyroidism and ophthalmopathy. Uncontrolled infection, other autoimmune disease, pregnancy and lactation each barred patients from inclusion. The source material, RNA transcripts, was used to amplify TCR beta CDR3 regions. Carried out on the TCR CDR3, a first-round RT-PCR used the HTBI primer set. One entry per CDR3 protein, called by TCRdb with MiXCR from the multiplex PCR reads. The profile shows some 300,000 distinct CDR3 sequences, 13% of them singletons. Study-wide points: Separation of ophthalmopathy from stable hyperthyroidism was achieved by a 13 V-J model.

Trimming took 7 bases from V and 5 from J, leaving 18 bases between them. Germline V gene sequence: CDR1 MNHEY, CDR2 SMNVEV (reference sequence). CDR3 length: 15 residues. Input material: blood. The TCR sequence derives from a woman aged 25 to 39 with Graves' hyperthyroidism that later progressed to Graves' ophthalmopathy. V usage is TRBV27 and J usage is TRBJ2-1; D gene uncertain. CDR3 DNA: TGTGCCAGCACTCCTTTGGCTGGGTTCGACAATGAGCAGTTCTTC. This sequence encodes CASTPLAGFDNEQFF.